These T cell receptor beta chains were read from a single sample in a study of blood T cells in healthy people across ages. MiXCR, applied by TCRdb to the 5' RACE reads, yields one record per CDR3 protein. The sample lists 550,000 to 800,000 distinct CDR3 sequences; approximately 30% were seen once. Sequencing used blood. The receptor source for this set is a woman at least 80 years old in good health. CDR3s include the opening cysteine and the closing phenylalanine or tryptophan. A D gene is named only where the DNA matches it firmly. Size values are once, few and many counts, or a class for expanded clones, and some rows have none.

>TRBV9|.|TRBJ1-4|.
CASSAHRGLGSEKLFF
TGTGCCAGCAGCGCACACCGAGGCCTTGGGAGTGAAAAACTGTTTTTT
>TRBV27|.|TRBJ2-6|many
CASSLSSPGANVLTF
TGTGCCAGCAGTTTATCCTCCCCTGGGGCCAACGTCCTGACTTTC
>TRBV20-1|TRBD1|TRBJ2-1|many
CSATDREQFF
TGCAGTGCAACGGACAGGGAGCAGTTCTTC
>TRBV3-1|.|TRBJ1-2|.
CASSSSRSGHGYTF
TGTGCCAGCAGTAGCAGCCGAAGCGGGCATGGCTACACCTTC
>TRBV5-1|TRBD1|TRBJ1-2|many
CASSLAPGQGGHLAYGYTF
TGCGCCAGCAGCTTGGCCCCGGGACAGGGAGGACACCTCGCCTATGGCTACACCTTC
>TRBV10-2|TRBD1|TRBJ2-7|many
CASREGQGPYEQYF
TGCGCCAGCAGGGAGGGACAGGGGCCATACGAGCAGTACTTC
>TRBV6-6|TRBD1|TRBJ1-1|.
CASSQRQGASSTEAFF
TGTGCCAGCAGTCAACGACAGGGAGCCTCGAGCACTGAAGCTTTCTTT
>TRBV5-5|.|TRBJ2-2|.
CASSREAGVNTGELFF
TGTGCCAGCAGCCGAGAGGCAGGGGTGAACACCGGGGAGCTGTTTTTT
>TRBV5-1|.|TRBJ1-1|many
CASSLDGFMNTEAFF
TGCGCCAGCAGCTTGGACGGATTCATGAACACTGAAGCTTTCTTT
>TRBV9|TRBD1|TRBJ1-2|many
CASSAGDRVVYGYTF
TGTGCCAGCAGCGCGGGGGACAGGGTGGTTTATGGCTACACCTTC
>TRBV30|.|TRBJ1-2|.
CAWSGGTGDGYTF
TGTGCCTGGAGTGGTGGGACGGGTGATGGCTACACCTTC
>TRBV6-6|TRBD1|TRBJ2-7|many
CASSYGQERYEQYF
TGTGCCAGCAGTTACGGACAGGAGCGTTACGAGCAGTACTTC
>TRBV9|.|TRBJ2-2|.
CASSARSEGTGELFF
TGTGCCAGCAGCGCCCGATCAGAAGGCACCGGGGAGCTGTTTTTT
>TRBV30|.|TRBJ2-1|many
CAWRIAVNEQFF
TGTGCCTGGAGAATTGCGGTCAATGAGCAGTTCTTC
>TRBV2|TRBD2|TRBJ2-3|many
CASTLLAATTDTQYF
TGTGCCAGCACTTTACTAGCGGCCACCACAGATACGCAGTATTTT
>TRBV7-2|.|TRBJ1-2|.
CASSSTALQSGYTF
TGTGCCAGCAGCTCGACAGCTCTGCAATCTGGCTACACCTTC
>TRBV20-1|TRBD1|TRBJ2-7|many
CSAQHPRGNSYEQYF
TGCAGTGCGCAGCACCCCAGGGGGAACTCCTACGAGCAGTACTTC
>TRBV6-2/TRBV6-3|.|TRBJ2-5|.
CASSGGQGLRETQYF
TGTGCCAGCAGCGGTGGGCAGGGTCTACGAGAGACCCAGTACTTC
>TRBV7-2|.|TRBJ2-1|many
CASSKDLLEQFF
TGTGCCAGCAGTAAGGACCTCTTGGAGCAGTTCTTC
>TRBV7-9|.|TRBJ2-5|.
CASSSFRTDQETQYF
TGTGCCAGCAGCTCGTTCCGGACAGACCAAGAGACCCAGTACTTC
>TRBV9|TRBD1|TRBJ1-2|.
CASSVKETGGYGNTF
TGTGCCAGCAGCGTCAAGGAGACAGGGGGCTATGGCAACACCTTC
>TRBV5-1|.|TRBJ1-5|many
CASSLGTSLRNQPQHF
TGCGCCAGCAGCTTGGGGACATCGCTCCGTAATCAGCCCCAGCATTTT
>TRBV7-2|.|TRBJ2-5|many
CASSPPTGGRSSQYF
TGTGCCAGCAGCCCTCCAACGGGGGGCCGGTCCTCCCAGTACTTC
>TRBV2|TRBD1|TRBJ2-7|many
CASIPGTGYEQYF
TGTGCCAGCATTCCCGGGACAGGCTACGAGCAGTACTTC
>TRBV20-1|.|TRBJ2-1|.
CSARPGEGRYNEQFF
TGCAGTGCTAGACCAGGGGAGGGGAGATACAATGAGCAGTTCTTC
>TRBV12-3/TRBV12-4|.|TRBJ2-3|many
CASSPAPGRHTQYF
TGTGCCAGCAGTCCCGCCCCGGGGAGGCATACGCAGTATTTT
>TRBV29-1|TRBD1|TRBJ2-7|.
CSATNTGGSYEQYF
TGCAGCGCTACTAACACAGGGGGGTCCTACGAGCAGTACTTC
>TRBV6-5|.|TRBJ2-7|.
CASRTPGEGEQYF
TGTGCCAGCAGAACCCCGGGAGAGGGTGAGCAGTACTTC
>TRBV29-1|TRBD1|TRBJ2-7|many
CSVEGQTYEQYF
TGCAGCGTTGAGGGACAGACCTACGAGCAGTACTTC
>TRBV5-1|TRBD1|TRBJ1-1|.
CASSVAGTGGTEAFF
TGCGCCAGCAGCGTGGCCGGGACAGGCGGCACTGAAGCTTTCTTT
>TRBV4-1|.|TRBJ1-2|.
CASSQEMTNYGYTF
TGCGCCAGCAGCCAAGAAATGACTAACTATGGCTACACCTTC
>TRBV14|TRBD1|TRBJ1-1|.
CASSQEVRGRTEAFF
TGTGCCAGCAGCCAAGAAGTCAGGGGGCGAACTGAAGCTTTCTTT
>TRBV5-1|.|TRBJ2-1|many
CASSSPTLNEQFF
TGCGCCAGCAGCTCGCCGACTCTCAATGAGCAGTTCTTC
>TRBV5-1|.|TRBJ2-5|once
CASSYSAPQTDQETQYF
TGCGCCAGCAGCTATTCAGCCCCACAGACGGACCAAGAGACCCAGTACTTC